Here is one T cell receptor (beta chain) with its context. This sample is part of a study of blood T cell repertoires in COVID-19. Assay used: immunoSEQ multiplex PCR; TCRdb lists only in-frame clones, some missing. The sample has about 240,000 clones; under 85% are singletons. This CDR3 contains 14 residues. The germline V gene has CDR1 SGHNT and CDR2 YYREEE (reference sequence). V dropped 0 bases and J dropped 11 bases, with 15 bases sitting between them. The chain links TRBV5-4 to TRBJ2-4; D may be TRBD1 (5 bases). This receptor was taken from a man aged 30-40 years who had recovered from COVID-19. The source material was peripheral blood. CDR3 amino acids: CASSLEGISTLQYF. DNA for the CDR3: TGTGCCAGCAGCTTGGAGGGGATTAGCACCCTTCAGTACTTC.